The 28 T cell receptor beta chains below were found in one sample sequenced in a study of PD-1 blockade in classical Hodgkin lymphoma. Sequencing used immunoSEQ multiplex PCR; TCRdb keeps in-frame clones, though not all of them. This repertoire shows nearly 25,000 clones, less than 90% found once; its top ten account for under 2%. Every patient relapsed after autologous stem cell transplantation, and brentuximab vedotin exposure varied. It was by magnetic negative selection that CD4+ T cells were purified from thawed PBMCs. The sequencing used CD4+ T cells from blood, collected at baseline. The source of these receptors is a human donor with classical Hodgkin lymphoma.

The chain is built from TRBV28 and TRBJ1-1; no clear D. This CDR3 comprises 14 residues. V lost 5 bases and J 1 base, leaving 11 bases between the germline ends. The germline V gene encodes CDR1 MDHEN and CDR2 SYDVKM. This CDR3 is CASSQSWGNTEAFF. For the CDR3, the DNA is TGTGCCAGCAGTCAGAGCTGGGGGAACACTGAAGCTTTCTTT.

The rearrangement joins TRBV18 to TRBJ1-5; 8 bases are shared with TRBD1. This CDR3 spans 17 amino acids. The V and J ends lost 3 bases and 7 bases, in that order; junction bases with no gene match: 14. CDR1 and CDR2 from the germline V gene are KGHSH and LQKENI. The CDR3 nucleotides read TGTGCCAGCTCACCGGGGATTGGACAGGGTCAAAACCAGCCCCAGCATTTT. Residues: CASSPGIGQGQNQPQHF.

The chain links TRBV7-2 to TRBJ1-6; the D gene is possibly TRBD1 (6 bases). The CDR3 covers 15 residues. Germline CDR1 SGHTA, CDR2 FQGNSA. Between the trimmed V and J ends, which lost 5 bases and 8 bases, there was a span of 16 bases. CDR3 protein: CASSVTGFHDSPLHF. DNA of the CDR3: TGTGCCAGCAGCGTCACAGGGTTTCATGATTCACCCCTCCACTTT.

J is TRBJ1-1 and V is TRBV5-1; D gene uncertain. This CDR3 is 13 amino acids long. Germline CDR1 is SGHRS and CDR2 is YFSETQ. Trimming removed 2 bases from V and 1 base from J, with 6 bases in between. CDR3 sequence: CASSFGQNTEAFF. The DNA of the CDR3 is TGCGCCAGCAGCTTTGGGCAGAACACTGAAGCTTTCTTT.

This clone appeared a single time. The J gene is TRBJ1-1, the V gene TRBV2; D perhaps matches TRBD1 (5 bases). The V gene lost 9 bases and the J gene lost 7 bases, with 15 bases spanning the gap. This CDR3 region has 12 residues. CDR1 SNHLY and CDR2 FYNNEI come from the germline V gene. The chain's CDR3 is CASTRGLGEAFF. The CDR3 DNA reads TGTGCCAGTACAAGGGGACTCGGTGAAGCTTTCTTT.

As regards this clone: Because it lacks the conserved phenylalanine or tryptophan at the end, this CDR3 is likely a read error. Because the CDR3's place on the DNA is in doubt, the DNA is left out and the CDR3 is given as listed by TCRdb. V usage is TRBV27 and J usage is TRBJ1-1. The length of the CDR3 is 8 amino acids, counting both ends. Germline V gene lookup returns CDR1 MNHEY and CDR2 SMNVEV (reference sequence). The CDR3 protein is CASRVTAD.

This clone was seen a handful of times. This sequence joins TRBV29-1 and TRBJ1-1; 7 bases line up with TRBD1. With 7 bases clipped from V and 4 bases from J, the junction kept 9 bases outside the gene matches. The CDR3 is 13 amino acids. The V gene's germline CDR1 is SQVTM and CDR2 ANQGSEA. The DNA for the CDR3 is TGCAGCGCCGACAGACAGGGAGGCACTGAAGCTTTCTTT. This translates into CSADRQGGTEAFF.

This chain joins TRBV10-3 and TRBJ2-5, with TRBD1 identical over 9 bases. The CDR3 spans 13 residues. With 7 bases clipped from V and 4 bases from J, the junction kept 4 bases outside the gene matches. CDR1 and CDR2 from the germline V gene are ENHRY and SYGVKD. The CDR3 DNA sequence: TGTGCCATCACCGCGGACAGGGGAGAGACCCAGTACTTC. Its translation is CAITADRGETQYF.

The CDR3 nucleotides are TGTGCCAGTAGTACAACAGGGGTAGAGACCCAGTACTTC. It yields the protein CASSTTGVETQYF. J is TRBJ2-5 and V is TRBV19, with 7 bases that match TRBD1. The CDR3 is 13 amino acids. Trimming removed 4 bases from V and 4 bases from J; junction bases left unmatched: 3. The germline CDR1 and CDR2 sequences are LNHDA and SQIVND (reference sequence).

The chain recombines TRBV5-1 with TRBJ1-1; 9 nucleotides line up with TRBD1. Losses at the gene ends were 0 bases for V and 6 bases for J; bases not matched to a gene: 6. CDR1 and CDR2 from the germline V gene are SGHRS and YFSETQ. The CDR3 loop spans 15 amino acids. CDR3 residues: CASSLAETGGPEAFF. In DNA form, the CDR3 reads TGCGCCAGCAGCTTGGCCGAGACAGGGGGACCTGAAGCTTTCTTT.

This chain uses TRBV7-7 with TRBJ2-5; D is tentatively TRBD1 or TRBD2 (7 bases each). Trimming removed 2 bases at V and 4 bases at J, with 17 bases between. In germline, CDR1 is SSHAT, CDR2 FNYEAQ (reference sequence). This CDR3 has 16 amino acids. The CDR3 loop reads CASSLTGEGVGETQYF. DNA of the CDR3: TGTGCCAGCAGCTTAACAGGGGAGGGTGTTGGAGAGACCCAGTACTTC.

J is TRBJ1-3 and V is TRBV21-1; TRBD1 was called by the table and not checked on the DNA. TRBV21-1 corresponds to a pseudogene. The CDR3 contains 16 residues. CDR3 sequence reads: CASSRQTPPPGNTIYF. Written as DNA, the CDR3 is TGTGCCAGCAGCAGACAGACCCCACCGCCGGGAAACACCATATATTTT.

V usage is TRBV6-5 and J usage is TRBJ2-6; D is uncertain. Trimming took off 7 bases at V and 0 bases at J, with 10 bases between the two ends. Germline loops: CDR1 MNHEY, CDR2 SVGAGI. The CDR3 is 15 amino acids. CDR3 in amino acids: CASTVTFSGANVLTF. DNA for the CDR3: TGTGCCAGCACCGTTACGTTCTCTGGGGCCAACGTCCTGACTTTC.

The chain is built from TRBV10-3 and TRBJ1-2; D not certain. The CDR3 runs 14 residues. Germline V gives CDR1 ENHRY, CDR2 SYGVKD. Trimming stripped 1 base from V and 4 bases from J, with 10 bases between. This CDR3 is CAISEFPEIYGYTF. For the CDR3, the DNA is TGTGCCATCAGTGAGTTTCCAGAAATCTATGGCTACACCTTC.

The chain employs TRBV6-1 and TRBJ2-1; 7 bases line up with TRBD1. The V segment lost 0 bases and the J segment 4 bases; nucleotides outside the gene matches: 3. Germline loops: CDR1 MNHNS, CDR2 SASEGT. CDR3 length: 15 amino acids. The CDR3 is CASSEAMTGYNEQFF. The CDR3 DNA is TGTGCCAGCAGTGAAGCGATGACAGGGTACAATGAGCAGTTCTTC.

CDR3 sequence (DNA): TGTGCCAGCAGCGTAGCTAGCGCGGCGAACACCGGGGAGCTGTTTTTT. Its protein product is CASSVASAANTGELFF. The chain recombines TRBV9 with TRBJ2-2, with D perhaps TRBD2 (6 bases). CDR1 and CDR2 from the germline V gene are SGDLS and YYNGEE. V was shortened by 0 bases and J by 0 bases, with 9 bases between the two germline ends. The CDR3 is 16 amino acids.

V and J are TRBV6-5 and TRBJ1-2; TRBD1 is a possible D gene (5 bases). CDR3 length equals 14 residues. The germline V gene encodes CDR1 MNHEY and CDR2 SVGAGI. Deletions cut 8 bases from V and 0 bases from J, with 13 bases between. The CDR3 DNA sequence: TGTGCCAGCGGATCCGACAGTCCTAACTATGGCTACACCTTC. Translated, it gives CASGSDSPNYGYTF.

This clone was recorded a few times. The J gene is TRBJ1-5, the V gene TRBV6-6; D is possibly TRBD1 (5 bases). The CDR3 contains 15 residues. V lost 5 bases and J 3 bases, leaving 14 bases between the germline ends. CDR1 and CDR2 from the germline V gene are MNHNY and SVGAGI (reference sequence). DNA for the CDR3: TGTGCCAGCAGTCCAGAGGGGAGCCCCAATCAGCCCCAGCATTTT. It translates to CASSPEGSPNQPQHF.

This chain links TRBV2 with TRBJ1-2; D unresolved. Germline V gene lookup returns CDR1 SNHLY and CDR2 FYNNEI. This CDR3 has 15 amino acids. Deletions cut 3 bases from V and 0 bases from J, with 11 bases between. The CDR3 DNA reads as TGTGCCAGCAGTGACTCCGGCAAATCTAACTATGGCTACACCTTC. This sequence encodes CASSDSGKSNYGYTF.

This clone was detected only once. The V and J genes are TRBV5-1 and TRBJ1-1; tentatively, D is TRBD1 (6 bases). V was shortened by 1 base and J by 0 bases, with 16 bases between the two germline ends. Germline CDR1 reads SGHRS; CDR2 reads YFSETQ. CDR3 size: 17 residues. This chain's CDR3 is CASSLQVRGGLNTEAFF. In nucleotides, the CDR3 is TGCGCCAGCAGCTTGCAGGTGAGGGGGGGATTGAACACTGAAGCTTTCTTT.

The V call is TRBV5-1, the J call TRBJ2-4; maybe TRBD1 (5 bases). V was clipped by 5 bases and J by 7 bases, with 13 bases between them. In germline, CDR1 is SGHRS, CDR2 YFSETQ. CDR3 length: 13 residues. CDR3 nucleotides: TGCGCCAGCAGTTCAGGGATGGGGAACATTCAGTACTTC. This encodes CASSSGMGNIQYF.

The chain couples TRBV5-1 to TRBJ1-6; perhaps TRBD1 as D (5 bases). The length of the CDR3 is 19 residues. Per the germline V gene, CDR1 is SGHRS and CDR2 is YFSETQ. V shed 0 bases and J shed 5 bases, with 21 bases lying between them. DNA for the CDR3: TGCGCCAGCAGCTTGGGTTCCGGAAACTCGAGGGGTAATAATTCACCCCTCCACTTT. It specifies CASSLGSGNSRGNNSPLHF.

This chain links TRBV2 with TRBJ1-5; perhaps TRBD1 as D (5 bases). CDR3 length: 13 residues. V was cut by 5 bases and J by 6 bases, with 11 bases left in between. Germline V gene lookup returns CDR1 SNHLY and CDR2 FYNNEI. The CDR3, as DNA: TGTGCCAGCAGTTTACGGACACGTCAGCCCCAGCATTTT. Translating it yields CASSLRTRQPQHF.

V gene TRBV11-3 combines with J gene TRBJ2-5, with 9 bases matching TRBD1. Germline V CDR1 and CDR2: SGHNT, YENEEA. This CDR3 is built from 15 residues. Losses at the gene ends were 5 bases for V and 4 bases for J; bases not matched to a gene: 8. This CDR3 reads CASSPTGTGLETQYF. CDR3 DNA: TGTGCCAGCAGCCCTACCGGGACAGGGCTAGAGACCCAGTACTTC.

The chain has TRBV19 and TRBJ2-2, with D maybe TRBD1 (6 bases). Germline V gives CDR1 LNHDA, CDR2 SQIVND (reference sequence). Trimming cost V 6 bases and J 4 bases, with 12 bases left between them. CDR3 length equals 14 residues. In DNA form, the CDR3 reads TGTGCCAGTAGCCATACAGGGTTCACCGGGGAGCTGTTTTTT. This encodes CASSHTGFTGELFF.

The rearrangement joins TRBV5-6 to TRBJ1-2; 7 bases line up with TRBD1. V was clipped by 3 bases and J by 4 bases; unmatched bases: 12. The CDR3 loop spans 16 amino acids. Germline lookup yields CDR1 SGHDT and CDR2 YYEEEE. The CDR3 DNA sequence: TGTGCCAGCAGCTCCGGTGAGACAGGGACTAGCTATGGCTACACCTTC. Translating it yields CASSSGETGTSYGYTF.

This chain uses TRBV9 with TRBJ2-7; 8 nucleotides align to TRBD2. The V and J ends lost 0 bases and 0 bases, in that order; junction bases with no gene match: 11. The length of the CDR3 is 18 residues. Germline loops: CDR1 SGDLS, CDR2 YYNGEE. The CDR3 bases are TGTGCCAGCAGCGTAGCCCCTCCTGGACTAGCCTCCTCCTACGAGCAGTACTTC. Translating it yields CASSVAPPGLASSYEQYF.

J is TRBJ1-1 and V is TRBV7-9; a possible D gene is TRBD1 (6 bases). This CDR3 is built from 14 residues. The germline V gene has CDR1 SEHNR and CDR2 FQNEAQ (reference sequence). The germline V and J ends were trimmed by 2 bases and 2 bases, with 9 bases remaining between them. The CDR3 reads CASSLTGANTEAFF. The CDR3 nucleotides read TGTGCCAGCAGCTTAACGGGGGCAAACACTGAAGCTTTCTTT.